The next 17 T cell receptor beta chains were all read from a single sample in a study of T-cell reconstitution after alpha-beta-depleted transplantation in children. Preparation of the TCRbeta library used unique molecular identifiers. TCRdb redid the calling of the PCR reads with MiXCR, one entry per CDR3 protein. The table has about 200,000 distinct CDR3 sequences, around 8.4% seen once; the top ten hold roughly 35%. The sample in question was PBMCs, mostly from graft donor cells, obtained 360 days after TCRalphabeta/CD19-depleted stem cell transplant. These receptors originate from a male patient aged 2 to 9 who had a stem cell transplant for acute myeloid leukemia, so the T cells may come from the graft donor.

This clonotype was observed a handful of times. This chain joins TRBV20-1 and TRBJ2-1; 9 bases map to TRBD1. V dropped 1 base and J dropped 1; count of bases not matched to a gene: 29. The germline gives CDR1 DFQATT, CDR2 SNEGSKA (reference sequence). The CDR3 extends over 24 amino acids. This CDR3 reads CSARGRDREWGTRSQRGSYNEQFF. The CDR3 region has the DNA TGCAGTGCTAGAGGGCGGGACAGGGAATGGGGTACGCGGAGTCAGAGGGGATCCTACAATGAGCAGTTCTTC.

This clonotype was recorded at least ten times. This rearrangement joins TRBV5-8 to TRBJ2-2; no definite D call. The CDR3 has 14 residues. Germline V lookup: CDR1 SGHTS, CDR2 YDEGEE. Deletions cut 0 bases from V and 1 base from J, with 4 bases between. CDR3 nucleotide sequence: TGTGCCAGCAGCTTGGGCAAGAACACCGGGGAGCTGTTTTTT. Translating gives CASSLGKNTGELFF. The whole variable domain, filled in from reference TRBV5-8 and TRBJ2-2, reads EAGVTQSPTHLIKTRGQQATLRCSPISGHTSVYWYQQALGLGLQFLLWYDEGEERNRGNFPPRFSGRQFPNYSSELNVNALELEDSALYLCASSLGKNTGELFFGEGSRLTVL.

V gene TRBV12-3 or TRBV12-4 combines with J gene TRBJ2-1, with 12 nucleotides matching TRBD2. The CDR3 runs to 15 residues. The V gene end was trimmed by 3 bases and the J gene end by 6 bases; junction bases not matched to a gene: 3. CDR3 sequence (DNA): TGTGCCAGCAGTTTTCGGACTAGCGGGGCCAATGAGCAGTTCTTC. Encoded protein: CASSFRTSGANEQFF.

The CDR3 spells CASIPRSTDTQYF. The CDR3 DNA reads TGTGCCAGCATCCCCCGCAGCACAGATACGCAGTATTTT. This chain uses TRBV7-2 with TRBJ2-3, with no clear D. Germline V gene sequence: CDR1 SGHTA, CDR2 FQGNSA. Trimming left V 7 bases short and J 0 bases short, with 8 bases between. The CDR3 runs 13 residues.

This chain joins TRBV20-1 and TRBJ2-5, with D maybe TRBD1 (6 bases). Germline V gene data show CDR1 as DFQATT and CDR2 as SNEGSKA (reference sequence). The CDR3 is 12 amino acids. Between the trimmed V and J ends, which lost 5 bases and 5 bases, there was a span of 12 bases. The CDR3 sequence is CSASGDRETQYF. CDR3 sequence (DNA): TGCAGTGCTTCAGGGGATCGGGAGACCCAGTACTTC.

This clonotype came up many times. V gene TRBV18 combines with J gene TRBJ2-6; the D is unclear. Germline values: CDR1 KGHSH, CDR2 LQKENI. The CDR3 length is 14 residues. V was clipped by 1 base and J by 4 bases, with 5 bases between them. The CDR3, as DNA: TGTGCCAGCTCACCACGTTCGGGGGCCAACGTCCTGACTTTC. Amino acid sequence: CASSPRSGANVLTF.

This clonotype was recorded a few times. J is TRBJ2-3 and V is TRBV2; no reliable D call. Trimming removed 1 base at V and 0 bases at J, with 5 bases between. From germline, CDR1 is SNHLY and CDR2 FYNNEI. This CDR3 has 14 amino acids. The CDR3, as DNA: TGTGCCAGCAGTGAAGAAGCTAGCACAGATACGCAGTATTTT. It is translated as CASSEEASTDTQYF.

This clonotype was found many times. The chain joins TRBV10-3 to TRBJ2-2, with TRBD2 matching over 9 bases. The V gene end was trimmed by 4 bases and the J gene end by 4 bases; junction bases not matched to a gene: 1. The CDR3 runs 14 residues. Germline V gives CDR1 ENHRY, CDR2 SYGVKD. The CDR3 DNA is TGTGCCATCAGTGGAGCGGGAGGCACCGGGGAGCTGTTTTTT. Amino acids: CAISGAGGTGELFF.

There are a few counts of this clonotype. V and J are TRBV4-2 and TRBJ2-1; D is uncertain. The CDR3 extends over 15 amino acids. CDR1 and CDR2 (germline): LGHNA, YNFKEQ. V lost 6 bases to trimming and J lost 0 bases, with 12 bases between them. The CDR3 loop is CASSPRVSSYNEQFF. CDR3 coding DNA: TGTGCCAGCAGTCCAAGGGTCAGCTCCTACAATGAGCAGTTCTTC.

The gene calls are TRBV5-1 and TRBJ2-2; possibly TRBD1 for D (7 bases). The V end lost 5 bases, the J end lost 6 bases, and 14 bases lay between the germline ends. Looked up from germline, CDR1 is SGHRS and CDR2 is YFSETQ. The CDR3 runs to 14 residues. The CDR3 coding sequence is TGCGCCAGCAGGCAGGGGGGATCCCCCGGGGAGCTGTTTTTT. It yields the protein CASRQGGSPGELFF. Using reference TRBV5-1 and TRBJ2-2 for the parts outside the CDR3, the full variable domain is KAGVTQTPRYLIKTRGQQVTLSCSPISGHRSVSWYQQTPGQGLQFLFEYFSETQRNKGNFPGRFSGRQFSNSRSEMNVSTLELGDSALYLCASRQGGSPGELFFGEGSRLTVL.

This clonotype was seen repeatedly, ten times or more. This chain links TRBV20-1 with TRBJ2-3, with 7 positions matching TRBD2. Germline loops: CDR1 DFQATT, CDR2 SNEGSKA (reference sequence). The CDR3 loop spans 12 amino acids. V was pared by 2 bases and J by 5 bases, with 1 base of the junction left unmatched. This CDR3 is CSARWEGDTQYF. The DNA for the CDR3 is TGCAGTGCTAGATGGGAGGGAGATACGCAGTATTTT.

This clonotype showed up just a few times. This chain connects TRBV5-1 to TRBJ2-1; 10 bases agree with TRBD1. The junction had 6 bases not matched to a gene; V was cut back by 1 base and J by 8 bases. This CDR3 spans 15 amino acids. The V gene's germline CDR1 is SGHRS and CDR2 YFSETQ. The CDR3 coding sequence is TGCGCCAGCAGCTTGCCCGGGACAGGGGTGCATGAGCAGTTCTTC. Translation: CASSLPGTGVHEQFF.

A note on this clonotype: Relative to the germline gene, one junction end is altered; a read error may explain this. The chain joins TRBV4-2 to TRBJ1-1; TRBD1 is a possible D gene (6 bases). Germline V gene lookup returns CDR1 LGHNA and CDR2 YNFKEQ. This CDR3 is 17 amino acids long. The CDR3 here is CAISQRGIARTNTEAFF. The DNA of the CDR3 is TGTGCCATCAGCCAAAGGGGGATCGCTCGGACGAACACTGAAGCTTTCTTT.

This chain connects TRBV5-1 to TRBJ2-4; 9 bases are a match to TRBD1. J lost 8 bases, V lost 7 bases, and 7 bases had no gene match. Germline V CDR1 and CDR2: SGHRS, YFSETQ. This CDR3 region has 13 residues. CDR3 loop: CASRGQGTDIQYF. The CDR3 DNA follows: TGCGCCAGCCGAGGACAGGGGACGGACATTCAGTACTTC.

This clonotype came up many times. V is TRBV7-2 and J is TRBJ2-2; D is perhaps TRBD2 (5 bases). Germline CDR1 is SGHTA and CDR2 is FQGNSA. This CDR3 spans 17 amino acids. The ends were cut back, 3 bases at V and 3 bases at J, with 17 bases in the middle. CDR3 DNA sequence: TGTGCCAGCAGCTTCCCGAAAAAGCGGATCGACACCGGGGAGCTGTTTTTT. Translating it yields CASSFPKKRIDTGELFF.

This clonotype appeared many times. CDR3 coding DNA: TGTGCCAGCAGTGCTAGCGGGGAGACCCAGTACTTC. It translates to CASSASGETQYF. This rearrangement joins TRBV27 to TRBJ2-5, with 8 bases fitting TRBD2. CDR1 and CDR2 from the germline V gene are MNHEY and SMNVEV (reference sequence). The CDR3 has 12 residues. The trim removed 5 bases at V and 5 bases at J, leaving 1 base unmatched.

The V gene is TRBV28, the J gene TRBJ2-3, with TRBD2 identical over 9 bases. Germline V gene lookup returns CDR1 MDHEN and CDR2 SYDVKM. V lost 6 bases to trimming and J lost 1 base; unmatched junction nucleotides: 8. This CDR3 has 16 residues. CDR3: CASSRTIAGGTDTQYF. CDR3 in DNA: TGTGCCAGCAGCCGCACTATAGCGGGGGGCACAGATACGCAGTATTTT.